The 15 T cell receptor beta chains given below trace back to one sample, sequenced in a study of cytomegalovirus exposure and HLA in healthy donors. Primers included in the PCR were 60 Vbeta and 13 Jbeta primers. Profiled with immunoSEQ multiplex PCR; TCRdb holds only in-frame clones, not every one. This table has about 120,000 clones, roughly 70% appearing once. Sequencing was performed on PBMCs. These receptor sequences come from a woman between 35 and 50 years old in good health and CMV-seropositive.

The rearrangement uses TRBV4-2 and TRBJ2-3, with TRBD1 matching 9 bases. CDR3 length: 14 residues. Germline CDR1 is LGHNA and CDR2 is YNFKEQ. The V segment lost 5 bases and the J segment 5 bases; nucleotides outside the gene matches: 5. This CDR3 is CASSTGGGGDTQYF. The DNA of the CDR3 is TGTGCCAGCAGCACAGGGGGCGGAGGAGATACGCAGTATTTT.

This chain connects TRBV4-2 to TRBJ1-1, with D hard to call. V was shortened by 7 bases and J by 2 bases, with 5 bases between the two germline ends. The length of the CDR3 is 11 residues. The V gene's germline CDR1 is LGHNA and CDR2 YNFKEQ. CDR3 amino acids: CASTLNTEAFF. Here the CDR3 DNA reads TGTGCCAGCACCTTAAACACTGAAGCTTTCTTT.

This clone has only one observation. The chain is built from TRBV7-6 and TRBJ1-1, with D maybe TRBD1 (5 bases). Germline values: CDR1 SGHVS, CDR2 FNYEAQ. Trimming cost V 7 bases and J 1 base, with 13 bases left between them. The CDR3 has 14 amino acids. The chain's CDR3 is CASKPRAQNTEAFF. In DNA, the CDR3 is TGTGCCAGCAAGCCCAGGGCACAGAACACTGAAGCTTTCTTT.

This clone was recorded a few times. The V gene is TRBV19, the J gene TRBJ2-7; 9 bases agree with TRBD1. This CDR3 has 12 amino acids. V was pared by 5 bases and J by 4 bases, with 0 bases of the junction left unmatched. Germline CDR1 LNHDA, CDR2 SQIVND (reference sequence). CDR3 sequence (DNA): TGTGCCAGTAGTGACAGGGGGTACGAGCAGTACTTC. Amino acids: CASSDRGYEQYF.

The V and J genes are TRBV27 and TRBJ2-4, with D perhaps matching TRBD1 (6 bases). The CDR3 is made up of 12 amino acids. The V end was cut by 4 bases, the J end by 11 bases, with 12 bases between. Germline V CDR1 and CDR2: MNHEY, SMNVEV (reference sequence). The CDR3 nucleotides read TGTGCCAGCAGTTCGGCGGACAGATTTCAGTACTTC. Encoded protein: CASSSADRFQYF.

V is TRBV7-9 and J is TRBJ2-7, with 7 bases identical to TRBD2. The V and J ends lost 4 bases and 6 bases, in that order; junction bases with no gene match: 3. CDR1 SEHNR and CDR2 FQNEAQ come from the germline V gene (reference sequence). The length of the CDR3 is 12 residues. CDR3 DNA: TGTGCCAGCAGCTGGGACTACGGCGAGCAGTACTTC. This sequence encodes CASSWDYGEQYF.

This sequence joins TRBV27 and TRBJ1-5; weak D call: TRBD1 (6 bases). Looked up from germline, CDR1 is MNHEY and CDR2 is SMNVEV (reference sequence). V gave up 10 bases and J gave up 2 bases, with 15 bases separating them. CDR3 length: 14 amino acids. CDR3 DNA sequence: TGTGCCACCTCGGAGGGGGGGGGCAATCAGCCCCAGCATTTT. Its translation is CATSEGGGNQPQHF.

The table lists this clone with a few counts. The V gene is TRBV9, the J gene TRBJ2-1, with D tentatively TRBD2 (5 bases). The CDR3 sequence is 16 residues long. V gave up 3 bases and J gave up 6 bases, with 19 bases separating them. Looked up from germline, CDR1 is SGDLS and CDR2 is YYNGEE. This CDR3 is CASSEEGLFKSNEQFF. The CDR3 coding sequence is TGTGCCAGCAGCGAGGAAGGACTCTTTAAGAGCAATGAGCAGTTCTTC.

This clone was counted a single time. The chain combines TRBV6-5 with TRBJ1-2; a weak D match, TRBD1 (5 bases). The CDR3 totals 14 residues. The V end lost 2 bases, the J end lost 8 bases, and 15 bases lay between the germline ends. Germline CDR1 is MNHEY and CDR2 is SVGAGI. CDR3 sequence (DNA): TGTGCCAGCAGTTACGACGCCAGGGTTCGAGGCTACACCTTC. Translating gives CASSYDARVRGYTF.

The V gene is TRBV5-1, the J gene TRBJ2-3; 8 nucleotides align to TRBD1. CDR3 length: 15 amino acids. V gave up 4 bases and J gave up 4 bases; unmatched junction bases: 8. CDR1 and CDR2 from the germline V gene are SGHRS and YFSETQ. The CDR3 sequence: CASSTGQGGPDTQYF. CDR3 DNA: TGCGCCAGCAGCACTGGACAGGGAGGACCAGATACGCAGTATTTT.

The chain joins TRBV6-4 to TRBJ2-1; D may be TRBD1 (5 bases). From germline, CDR1 is MRHNA and CDR2 SNTAGT. The CDR3 is made up of 13 amino acids. Trimming pared 3 bases from V and 2 bases from J, leaving 5 bases between. Here the CDR3 DNA reads TGTGCCAGCAGTGAGGACACCTACAATGAGCAGTTCTTC. Translated: CASSEDTYNEQFF.

The chain joins TRBV6-5 to TRBJ2-2; TRBD1 agrees at 8 bases. V trimming: 0 bases; J trimming: 7 bases; junction bases outside the gene matches: 4. The CDR3 extends over 15 amino acids. From germline, CDR1 is MNHEY and CDR2 SVGAGI. CDR3 bases: TGTGCCAGCAGTTACTCCAGGGGGCGACACGGGGAGCTGTTTTTT. This encodes CASSYSRGRHGELFF.

The rearrangement links TRBV10-3 to TRBJ1-5; 11 bases map to TRBD1. The V gene end was trimmed by 4 bases and the J gene end by 4 bases; junction bases not matched to a gene: 3. Per germline, CDR1 ENHRY and CDR2 SYGVKD. This CDR3 contains 15 residues. The DNA for the CDR3 is TGTGCCATCAGTGGGACAGGGGGCGAAAATCAGCCCCAGCATTTT. Translating gives CAISGTGGENQPQHF.

This clone was counted between two and nine times. The V gene is TRBV5-8, the J gene TRBJ2-5, with 10 bases identical to TRBD2. The CDR3 contains 18 residues. The ends lost 0 bases at V and 4 bases at J; junction bases unmatched: 12. Germline assignment: CDR1 SGHTS and CDR2 YDEGEE. CDR3 residues: CASSLGIAGGPHGETQYF. CDR3 in DNA: TGTGCCAGCAGCTTGGGAATAGCGGGGGGACCCCATGGAGAGACCCAGTACTTC.

The V and J genes are TRBV9 and TRBJ1-4; D is unresolved. Germline CDR1 is SGDLS and CDR2 is YYNGEE. V was cut by 0 bases and J by 0 bases, with 9 bases left in between. This CDR3 is built from 16 residues. In nucleotides, the CDR3 is TGTGCCAGCAGCGTAGAAGGAGTTGCAACTAATGAAAAACTGTTTTTT. It specifies CASSVEGVATNEKLFF.